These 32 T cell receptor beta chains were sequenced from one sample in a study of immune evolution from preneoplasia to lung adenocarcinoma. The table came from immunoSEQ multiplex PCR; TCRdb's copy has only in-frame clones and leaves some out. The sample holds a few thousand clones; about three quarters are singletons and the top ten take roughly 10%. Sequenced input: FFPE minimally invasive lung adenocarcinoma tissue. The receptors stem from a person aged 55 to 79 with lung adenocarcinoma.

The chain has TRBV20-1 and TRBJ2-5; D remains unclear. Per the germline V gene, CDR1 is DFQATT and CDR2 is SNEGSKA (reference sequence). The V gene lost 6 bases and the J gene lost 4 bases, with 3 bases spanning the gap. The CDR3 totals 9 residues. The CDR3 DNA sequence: TGCAGTGCCCCAGAGACCCAGTACTTC. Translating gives CSAPETQYF.

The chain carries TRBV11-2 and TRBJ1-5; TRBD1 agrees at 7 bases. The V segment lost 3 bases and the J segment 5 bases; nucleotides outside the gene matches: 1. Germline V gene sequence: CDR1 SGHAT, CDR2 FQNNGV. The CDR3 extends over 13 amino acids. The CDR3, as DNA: TGTGCCAGCAGCTTGGGGACAGATCAGCCCCAGCATTTT. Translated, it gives CASSLGTDQPQHF.

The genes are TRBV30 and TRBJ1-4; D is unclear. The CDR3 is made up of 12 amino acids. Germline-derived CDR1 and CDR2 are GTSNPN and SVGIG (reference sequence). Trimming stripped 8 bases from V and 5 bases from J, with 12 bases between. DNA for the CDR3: TGTGCCCAGAGATCGATAAATGAAAAACTGTTTTTT. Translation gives CAQRSINEKLFF.

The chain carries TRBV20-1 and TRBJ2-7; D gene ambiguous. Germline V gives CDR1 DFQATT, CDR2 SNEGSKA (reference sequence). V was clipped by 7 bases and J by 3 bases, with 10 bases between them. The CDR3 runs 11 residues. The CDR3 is CSGLFYYEQYF. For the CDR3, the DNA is TGCAGTGGACTGTTCTACTACGAGCAGTACTTC.

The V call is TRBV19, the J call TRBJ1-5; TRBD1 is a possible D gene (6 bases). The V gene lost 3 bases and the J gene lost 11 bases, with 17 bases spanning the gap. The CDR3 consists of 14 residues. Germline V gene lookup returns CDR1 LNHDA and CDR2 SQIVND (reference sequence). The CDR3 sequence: CASSIGTGQLTQHF. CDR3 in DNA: TGTGCCAGTAGTATCGGAACAGGGCAACTGACCCAGCATTTT.

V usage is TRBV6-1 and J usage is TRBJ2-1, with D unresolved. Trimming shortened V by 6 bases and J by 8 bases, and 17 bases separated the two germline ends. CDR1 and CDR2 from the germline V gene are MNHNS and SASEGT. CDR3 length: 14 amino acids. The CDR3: CASRQNVGIDEQFF. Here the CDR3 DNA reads TGTGCCAGCAGGCAAAATGTGGGTATTGATGAGCAGTTCTTC.

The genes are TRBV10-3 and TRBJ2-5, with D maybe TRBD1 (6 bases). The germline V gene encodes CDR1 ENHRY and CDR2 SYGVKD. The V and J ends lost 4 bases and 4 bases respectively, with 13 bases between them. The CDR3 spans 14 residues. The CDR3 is CAISAGQITETQYF. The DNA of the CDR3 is TGTGCCATCAGTGCGGGACAAATCACAGAGACCCAGTACTTC.

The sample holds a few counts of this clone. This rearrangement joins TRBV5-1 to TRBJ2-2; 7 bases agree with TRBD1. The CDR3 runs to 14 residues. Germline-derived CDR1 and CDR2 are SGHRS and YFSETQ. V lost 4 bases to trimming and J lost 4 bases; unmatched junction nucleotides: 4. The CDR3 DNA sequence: TGCGCCAGCAGCCGCCGGGACAGCACCGGGGAGCTGTTTTTT. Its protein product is CASSRRDSTGELFF.

This CDR3 is CAWSAGTGAGELFF. CDR3 sequence (DNA): TGTGCCTGGAGTGCCGGGACAGGGGCCGGGGAGCTGTTTTTT. The chain links TRBV30 to TRBJ2-2, with TRBD1 identical over 10 bases. The CDR3 has 14 residues. Losses at the gene ends were 1 base for V and 6 bases for J; bases not matched to a gene: 2. From germline, CDR1 is GTSNPN and CDR2 SVGIG (reference sequence).

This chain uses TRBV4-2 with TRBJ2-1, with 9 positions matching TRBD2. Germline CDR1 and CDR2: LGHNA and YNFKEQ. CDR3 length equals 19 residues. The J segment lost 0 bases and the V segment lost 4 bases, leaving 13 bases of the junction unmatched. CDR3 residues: CASSPAGGLRAASYNEQFF. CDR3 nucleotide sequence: TGTGCCAGCAGCCCCGCGGGAGGGCTCAGGGCTGCCTCCTACAATGAGCAGTTCTTC.

CDR3 in amino acids: CASSMRQGRAGNTIYF. CDR3 bases: TGTGCCAGCAGCATGCGACAGGGCAGGGCTGGAAACACCATATATTTT. V gene TRBV13 combines with J gene TRBJ1-3; 7 nucleotides line up with TRBD1. From germline, CDR1 is PRHDT and CDR2 FYEKMQ (reference sequence). The trim removed 5 bases at V and 2 bases at J, leaving 9 bases unmatched. The CDR3 has 16 residues.

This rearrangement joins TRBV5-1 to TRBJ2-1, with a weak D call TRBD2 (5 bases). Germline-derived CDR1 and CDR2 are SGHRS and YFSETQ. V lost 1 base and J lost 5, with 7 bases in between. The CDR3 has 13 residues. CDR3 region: CASSLTGNNEQFF. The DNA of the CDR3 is TGCGCCAGCAGCTTGACGGGAAACAATGAGCAGTTCTTC.

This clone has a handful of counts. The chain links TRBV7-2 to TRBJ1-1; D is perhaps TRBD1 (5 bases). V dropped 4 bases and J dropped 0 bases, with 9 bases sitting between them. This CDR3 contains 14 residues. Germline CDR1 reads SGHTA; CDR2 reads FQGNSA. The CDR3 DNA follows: TGTGCCAGCAGCTCGGGACCCATGAACACTGAAGCTTTCTTT. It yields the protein CASSSGPMNTEAFF.

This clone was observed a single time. The CDR3 nucleotides read TGTGCCAGTACCCATCAGGGTCGGACTGAAGCTTTCTTT. Its protein product is CASTHQGRTEAFF. The chain joins TRBV19 to TRBJ1-1, with D possibly TRBD1 on 5 matching bases. With 7 bases removed from V and 5 bases from J, the gap between germline ends came to 14 bases. There are 13 residues in the CDR3. Germline values: CDR1 LNHDA, CDR2 SQIVND (reference sequence).

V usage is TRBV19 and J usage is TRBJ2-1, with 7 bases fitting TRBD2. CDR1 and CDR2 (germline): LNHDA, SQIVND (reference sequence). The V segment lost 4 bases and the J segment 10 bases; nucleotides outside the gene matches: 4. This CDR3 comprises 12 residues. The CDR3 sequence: CASSRGTTEQFF. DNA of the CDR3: TGTGCCAGTAGTAGGGGGACTACGGAGCAGTTCTTC. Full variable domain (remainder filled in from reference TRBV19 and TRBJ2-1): DGGITQSPKYLFRKEGQNVTLSCEQNLNHDAMYWYRQDPGQGLRLIYYSQIVNDFQKGDIAEGYSVSREKKESFPLTVTSAQKNPTAFYLCASSRGTTEQFFGPGTRLTVL.

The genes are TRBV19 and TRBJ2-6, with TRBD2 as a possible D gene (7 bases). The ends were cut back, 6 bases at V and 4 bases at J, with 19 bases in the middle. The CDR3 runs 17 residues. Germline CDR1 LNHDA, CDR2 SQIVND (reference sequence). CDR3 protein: CASRNSGGAAGANVLTF. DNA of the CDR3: TGTGCCAGTAGAAACTCGGGGGGCGCTGCCGGGGCCAACGTCCTGACTTTC.

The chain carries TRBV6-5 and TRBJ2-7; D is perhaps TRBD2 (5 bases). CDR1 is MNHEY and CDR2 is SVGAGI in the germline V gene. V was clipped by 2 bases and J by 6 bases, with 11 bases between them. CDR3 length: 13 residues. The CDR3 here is CASSYESRGEQYF. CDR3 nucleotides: TGTGCCAGCAGTTACGAAAGTCGGGGCGAGCAGTACTTC.

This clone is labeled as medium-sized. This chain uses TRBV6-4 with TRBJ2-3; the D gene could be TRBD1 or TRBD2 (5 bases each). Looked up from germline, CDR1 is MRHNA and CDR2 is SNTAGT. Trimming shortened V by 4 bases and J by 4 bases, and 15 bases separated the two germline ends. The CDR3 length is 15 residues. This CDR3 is CASSVGAASADTQYF. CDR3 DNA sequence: TGTGCCAGCAGTGTCGGGGCCGCGTCTGCAGATACGCAGTATTTT.

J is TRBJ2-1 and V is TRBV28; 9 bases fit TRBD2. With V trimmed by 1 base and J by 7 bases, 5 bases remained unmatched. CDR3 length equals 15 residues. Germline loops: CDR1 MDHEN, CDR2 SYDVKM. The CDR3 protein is CASSLYVAGGNEQFF. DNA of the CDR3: TGTGCCAGCAGTTTATATGTCGCGGGAGGGAATGAGCAGTTCTTC.

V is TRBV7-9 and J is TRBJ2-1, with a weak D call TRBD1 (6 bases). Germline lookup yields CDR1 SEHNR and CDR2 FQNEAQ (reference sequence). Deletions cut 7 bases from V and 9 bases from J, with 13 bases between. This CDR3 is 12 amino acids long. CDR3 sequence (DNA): TGTGCCAGCACCCGGGACATCATTGAGCAGTTCTTC. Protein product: CASTRDIIEQFF. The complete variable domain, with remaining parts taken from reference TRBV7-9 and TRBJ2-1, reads DTGVSQNPRHKITKRGQNVTFRCDPISEHNRLYWYRQTLGQGPEFLTYFQNEAQLEKSRLLSDRFSAERPKGSFSTLEIQRTEQGDSAMYLCASTRDIIEQFFGPGTRLTVL.

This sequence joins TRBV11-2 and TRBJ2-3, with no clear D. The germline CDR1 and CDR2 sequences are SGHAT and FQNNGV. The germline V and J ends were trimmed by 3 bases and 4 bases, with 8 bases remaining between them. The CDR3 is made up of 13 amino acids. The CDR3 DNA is TGTGCCAGCAGCTTGATTGGTGCAGATACGCAGTATTTT. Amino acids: CASSLIGADTQYF.

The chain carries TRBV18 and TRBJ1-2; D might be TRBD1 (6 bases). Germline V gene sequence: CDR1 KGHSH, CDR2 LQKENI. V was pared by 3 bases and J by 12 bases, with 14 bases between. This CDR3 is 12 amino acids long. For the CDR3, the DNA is TGTGCCAGCTCACCGTCACAGGGCCGTGACACCTTC. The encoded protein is CASSPSQGRDTF.

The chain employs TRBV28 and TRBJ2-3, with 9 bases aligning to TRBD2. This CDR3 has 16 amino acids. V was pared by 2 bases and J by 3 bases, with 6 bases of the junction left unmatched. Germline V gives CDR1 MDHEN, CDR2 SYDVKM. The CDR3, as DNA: TGTGCCAGCAGTTTACGCGGGAGGGTAGGGACAGATACGCAGTATTTT. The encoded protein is CASSLRGRVGTDTQYF. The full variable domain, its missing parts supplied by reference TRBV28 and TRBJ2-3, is DVKVTQSSRYLVKRTGEKVFLECVQDMDHENMFWYRQDPGLGLRLIYFSYDVKMKEKGDIPEGYSVSREKKERFSLILESASTNQTSMYLCASSLRGRVGTDTQYFGPGTRLTVL.

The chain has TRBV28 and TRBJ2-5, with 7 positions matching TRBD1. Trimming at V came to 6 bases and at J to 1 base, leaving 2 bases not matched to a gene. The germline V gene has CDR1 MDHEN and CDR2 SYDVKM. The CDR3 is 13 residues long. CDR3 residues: CASRGQFQETQYF. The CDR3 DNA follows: TGTGCCAGCAGGGGACAGTTCCAAGAGACCCAGTACTTC.

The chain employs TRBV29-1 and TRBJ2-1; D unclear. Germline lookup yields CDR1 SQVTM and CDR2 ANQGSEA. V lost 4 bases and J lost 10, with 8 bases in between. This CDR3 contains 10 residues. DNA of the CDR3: TGCAGCGTTGTCCAACACGAGCAGTTCTTC. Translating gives CSVVQHEQFF.

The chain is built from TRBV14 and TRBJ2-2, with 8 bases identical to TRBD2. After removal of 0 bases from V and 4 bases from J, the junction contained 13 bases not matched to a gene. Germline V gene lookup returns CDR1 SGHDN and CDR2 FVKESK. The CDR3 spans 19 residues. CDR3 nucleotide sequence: TGTGCCAGCAGCCAAGAGGACTTGTGGAGCGGGAGAATCACCGGGGAGCTGTTTTTT. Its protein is CASSQEDLWSGRITGELFF.

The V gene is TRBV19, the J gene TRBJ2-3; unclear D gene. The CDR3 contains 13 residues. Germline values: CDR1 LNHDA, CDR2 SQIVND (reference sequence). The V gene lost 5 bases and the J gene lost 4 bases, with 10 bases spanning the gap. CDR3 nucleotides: TGTGCCAGTAGTTTGCAGATGGCAGATACGCAGTATTTT. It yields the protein CASSLQMADTQYF.

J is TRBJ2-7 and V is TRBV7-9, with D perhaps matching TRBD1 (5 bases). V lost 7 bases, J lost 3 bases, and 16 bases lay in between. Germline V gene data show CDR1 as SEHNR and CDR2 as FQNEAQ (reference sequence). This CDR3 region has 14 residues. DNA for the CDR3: TGTGCCAGCACCCAAACGGGCAGGGTCTACGAGCAGTACTTC. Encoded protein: CASTQTGRVYEQYF. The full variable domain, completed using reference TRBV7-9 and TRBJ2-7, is DTGVSQNPRHKITKRGQNVTFRCDPISEHNRLYWYRQTLGQGPEFLTYFQNEAQLEKSRLLSDRFSAERPKGSFSTLEIQRTEQGDSAMYLCASTQTGRVYEQYFGPGTRLTVT.

The CDR3 DNA follows: TGTGCCAGCAGTGTGACTAGCGGGAACACCGGGGAGCTGTTTTTT. Its translation: CASSVTSGNTGELFF. The chain is built from TRBV25-1 and TRBJ2-2, with TRBD2 matching over 9 bases. J lost 1 base, V lost 4 bases, and 1 base had no gene match. This CDR3 is built from 15 residues. CDR1 and CDR2 from the germline V gene are MGHDK and SYGVNS. The full variable domain, its missing parts supplied by reference TRBV25-1 and TRBJ2-2, is EADIYQTPRYLVIGTGKKITLECSQTMGHDKMYWYQQDPGMELHLIHYSYGVNSTEKGDLSSESTVSRIRTEHFPLTLESARPSHTSQYLCASSVTSGNTGELFFGEGSRLTVL.

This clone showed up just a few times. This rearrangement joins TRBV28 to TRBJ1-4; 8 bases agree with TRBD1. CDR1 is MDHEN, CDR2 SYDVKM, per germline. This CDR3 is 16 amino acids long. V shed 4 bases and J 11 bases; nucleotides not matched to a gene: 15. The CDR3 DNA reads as TGTGCCAGCAGTTCGGGGGGGACAGGACCCTTTGGGAAACTGTTTTTT. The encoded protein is CASSSGGTGPFGKLFF.

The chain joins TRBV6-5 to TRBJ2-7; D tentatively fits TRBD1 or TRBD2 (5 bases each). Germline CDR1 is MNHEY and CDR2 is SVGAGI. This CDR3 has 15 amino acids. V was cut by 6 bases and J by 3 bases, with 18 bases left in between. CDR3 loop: CASSPPGPDRYEQYF. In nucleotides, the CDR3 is TGTGCCAGCAGCCCCCCGGGACCCGATCGCTACGAGCAGTACTTC.

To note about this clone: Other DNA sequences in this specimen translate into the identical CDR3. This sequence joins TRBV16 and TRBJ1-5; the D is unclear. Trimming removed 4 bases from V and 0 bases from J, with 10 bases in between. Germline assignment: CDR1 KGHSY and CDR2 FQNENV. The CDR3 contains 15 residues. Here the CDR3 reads CASSPLGYSNQPQHF. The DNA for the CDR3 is TGTGCCAGCAGCCCCCTCGGATATAGCAATCAGCCCCAGCATTTT.